Listed here are 16 T cell receptor beta chains from one sample, sequenced in a study of T-cell reconstitution after alpha-beta-depleted transplantation in children. Unique molecular identifiers were incorporated when the TCRbeta library was constructed. TCRdb processed the PCR reads anew with MiXCR; each CDR3 protein has one entry. The table records 400,000 to 500,000 distinct CDR3 sequences, approximately 11% of them present only once. The source was PBMCs from the stem cell graft donor, collected from the stem cell graft. The receptors originated from a human donor who donated a stem cell graft to a child with acute myeloid leukemia.

The chain uses TRBV5-1 and TRBJ1-1; TRBD1 matches 8 bases. V shed 3 bases, J shed 4 bases, and the junction held 8 bases outside the gene matches. CDR1 and CDR2 from the germline V gene are SGHRS and YFSETQ. CDR3 length: 15 residues. CDR3 in amino acids: CASSWNPTGGTEAFF. The DNA of the CDR3 is TGCGCCAGCAGCTGGAACCCCACAGGGGGCACTGAAGCTTTCTTT.

This clonotype turned up a few times. V and J are TRBV20-1 and TRBJ1-2, with 7 positions matching TRBD1. There are 13 residues in the CDR3. In germline, CDR1 is DFQATT, CDR2 SNEGSKA (reference sequence). V lost 2 bases and J lost 6; bases outside the gene matches: 6. The CDR3 nucleotides read TGCAGTGCTAGATCTCACAGGGGAGATGGCTACACCTTC. As protein: CSARSHRGDGYTF.

This clonotype was counted at least ten times. This chain connects TRBV5-1 to TRBJ1-4; D is unresolved. Germline-derived CDR1 and CDR2 are SGHRS and YFSETQ. With 3 bases removed from V and 6 bases from J, the gap between germline ends came to 18 bases. This CDR3 is built from 16 residues. The CDR3, as DNA: TGCGCCAGCAGCTCCAAGGACTTTTCAGCGGATGAAAAACTGTTTTTT. Translating it yields CASSSKDFSADEKLFF.

This clonotype was recorded once. V and J are TRBV15 and TRBJ2-3; D not certain. The germline V and J ends were trimmed by 0 bases and 2 bases, with 3 bases remaining between them. Germline V gene sequence: CDR1 LNHNV, CDR2 YYDKDF (reference sequence). There are 13 residues in the CDR3. The CDR3 DNA follows: TGTGCCACCAGCAGAGATCTCACAGATACGCAGTATTTT. Its protein is CATSRDLTDTQYF.

V is TRBV10-3 and J is TRBJ2-5; D is undetermined. The germline V gene encodes CDR1 ENHRY and CDR2 SYGVKD. CDR3 length equals 12 residues. With 6 bases removed from V and 0 bases from J, the gap between germline ends came to 5 bases. CDR3 sequence (DNA): TGTGCCATCAGGTCGGACCAAGAGACCCAGTACTTC. Translating it yields CAIRSDQETQYF.

This rearrangement joins TRBV29-1 to TRBJ2-1, with 8 bases aligning to TRBD2. The V segment lost 5 bases and the J segment 4 bases; nucleotides outside the gene matches: 7. The CDR3 is 14 amino acids. Germline V gene data show CDR1 as SQVTM and CDR2 as ANQGSEA. The CDR3 here is CSVRPGGPYNEQFF. The CDR3 coding sequence is TGCAGCGTTCGTCCGGGAGGGCCTTACAATGAGCAGTTCTTC.

V gene TRBV12-3 or TRBV12-4 combines with J gene TRBJ2-2; weak D call: TRBD1 (6 bases). The CDR3 is 18 amino acids. V dropped 5 bases and J dropped 2 bases, with 21 bases sitting between them. The CDR3 reads CASSPRYPRQENTGELFF. The CDR3, as DNA: TGTGCCAGCAGTCCACGCTACCCTCGACAGGAAAACACCGGGGAGCTGTTTTTT.

The chain is built from TRBV12-3 or TRBV12-4 and TRBJ1-2, with TRBD1 identical over 7 bases. This CDR3 has 13 amino acids. V trimming: 7 bases; J trimming: 4 bases; junction bases outside the gene matches: 6. The CDR3 bases are TGTGCCAGCACCCCGGACAGGACCTATGGCTACACCTTC. Amino acids: CASTPDRTYGYTF.

This clonotype showed up just a few times. The V call is TRBV11-2, the J call TRBJ1-4; TRBD1 matches 7 bases. There are 14 residues in the CDR3. Looked up from germline, CDR1 is SGHAT and CDR2 is FQNNGV. V lost 1 base, J lost 10 bases, and 6 bases stayed unmatched. As DNA, the CDR3 is TGTGCCAGCAGCTTAGCAGGGGGATATGGAAAACTGTTTTTT. This sequence encodes CASSLAGGYGKLFF.

The chain carries TRBV6-5 and TRBJ2-7; no definite D call. CDR1 is MNHEY and CDR2 is SVGAGI in the germline V gene. This CDR3 has 15 amino acids. V was cut by 0 bases and J by 3 bases, with 12 bases left in between. The CDR3 DNA sequence: TGTGCCAGCAGTTACTCGAGTATCGTGATCTACGAGCAGTACTTC. Protein: CASSYSSIVIYEQYF.

In its sample, this clonotype was seen a few times. J is TRBJ2-5 and V is TRBV20-1; 11 nucleotides match TRBD2. There are 17 residues in the CDR3. Germline values: CDR1 DFQATT, CDR2 SNEGSKA (reference sequence). The J segment lost 5 bases and the V segment lost 3 bases, leaving 14 bases of the junction unmatched. The CDR3, as DNA: TGCAGTGCTAGCGGCCGACGGACTAGCGGGTATGGGGAGACCCAGTACTTC. It yields the protein CSASGRRTSGYGETQYF.

This clonotype was seen only a few times. The chain couples TRBV10-3 to TRBJ2-3, with D unclear. The germline V and J ends were trimmed by 0 bases and 8 bases, with 3 bases remaining between them. The germline V gene encodes CDR1 ENHRY and CDR2 SYGVKD. This CDR3 is built from 11 residues. The CDR3 loop is CAISESVTQYF. The CDR3 DNA follows: TGTGCCATCAGTGAGTCAGTTACGCAGTATTTT.

V is TRBV4-1 and J is TRBJ1-1; 10 bases are shared with TRBD1. The CDR3 consists of 15 residues. Trimming removed 0 bases from V and 3 bases from J; junction bases left unmatched: 1. CDR1 and CDR2 from the germline V gene are MGHRA and YSYEKL. CDR3: CASSQETGGYTEAFF. DNA of the CDR3: TGCGCCAGCAGCCAAGAGACAGGGGGCTACACTGAAGCTTTCTTT.

The chain links TRBV19 to TRBJ2-3, with D unclear. V lost 5 bases, J lost 2 bases, and 23 bases lay in between. CDR1 is LNHDA and CDR2 is SQIVND in the germline V gene (reference sequence). The CDR3 consists of 18 residues. CDR3 coding DNA: TGTGCCAGTAGTCCGTTCCTTGACCCGACGGATACCACAGATACGCAGTATTTT. Amino acid sequence: CASSPFLDPTDTTDTQYF.

This clonotype was found many times. V and J are TRBV7-9 and TRBJ2-3; 10 bases map to TRBD2. The CDR3 has 15 amino acids. The germline V gene has CDR1 SEHNR and CDR2 FQNEAQ (reference sequence). After removal of 6 bases from V and 3 bases from J, the junction contained 6 bases not matched to a gene. The CDR3 is CASRKREGETDTQYF. The CDR3 nucleotides are TGTGCCAGCAGAAAGCGGGAGGGAGAAACAGATACGCAGTATTTT.

This clonotype was observed many times. The chain couples TRBV20-1 to TRBJ2-7; no clear D gene. Germline CDR1 and CDR2: DFQATT and SNEGSKA (reference sequence). V shed 5 bases and J shed 0 bases, with 14 bases lying between them. The CDR3 contains 14 residues. CDR3 in amino acids: CSAADMLSSYEQYF. In nucleotides, the CDR3 is TGCAGTGCTGCTGACATGCTAAGCTCCTACGAGCAGTACTTC.